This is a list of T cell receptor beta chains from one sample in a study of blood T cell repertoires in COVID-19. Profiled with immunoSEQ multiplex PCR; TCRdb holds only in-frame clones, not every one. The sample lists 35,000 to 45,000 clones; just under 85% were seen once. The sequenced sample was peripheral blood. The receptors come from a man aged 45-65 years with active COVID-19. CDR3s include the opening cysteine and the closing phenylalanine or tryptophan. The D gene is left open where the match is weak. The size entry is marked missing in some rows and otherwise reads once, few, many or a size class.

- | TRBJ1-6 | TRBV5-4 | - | TGTGCCAGCAGCTTGGCGGGATTGATAGGGCGTTCACCCCTCCACTTT | CASSLAGLIGRSPLHF
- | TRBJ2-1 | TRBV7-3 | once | TGTGCCAGCAGCTTTACTAGCTACAATGAGCAGTTCTTC | CASSFTSYNEQFF
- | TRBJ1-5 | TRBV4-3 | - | TGCGCCAGCAGCCAGTATAGCAATCAGCCCCAGCATTTT | CASSQYSNQPQHF
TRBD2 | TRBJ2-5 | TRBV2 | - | TGTGCCAGCAAGGCGGGGGGGAAAGAGACCCAGTACTTC | CASKAGGKETQYF
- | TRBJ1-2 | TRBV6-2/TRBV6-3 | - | TGTGCCAGCAGCCCTCCTACTGGGGGGGCTGACTATGGCTACACCTTC | CASSPPTGGADYGYTF
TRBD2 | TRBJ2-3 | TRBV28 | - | TGTGCCAGCAGTTTGAGGACTAGCGGGCCGTATTTT | CASSLRTSGPYF
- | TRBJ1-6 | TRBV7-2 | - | TGTGCCAGCAGCTTAGGCGGCCGGGTCGTGAACCCCCTCCACTTT | CASSLGGRVVNPLHF
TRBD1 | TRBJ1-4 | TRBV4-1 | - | TGCGCCAGCAAGAAACAGGGGACTAATGAAAAACTGTTTTTT | CASKKQGTNEKLFF
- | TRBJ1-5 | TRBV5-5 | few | TGTGCCAGCAGCCCGGGGGGGGGCTTGCGCAATCAGCCCCAGCATTTT | CASSPGGGLRNQPQHF
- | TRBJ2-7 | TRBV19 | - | TGTGCCAGTAGTAAGGTCCGGGGATCCGAGCAGTACTTC | CASSKVRGSEQYF
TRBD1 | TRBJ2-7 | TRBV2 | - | TGTGCCAGCAGTCCCTTAGGGACAGGGGTAGGCGAGCAGTACTTC | CASSPLGTGVGEQYF
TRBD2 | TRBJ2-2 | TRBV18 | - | TGTGCCAGCTCACGCCCGACTAGCGCGAACACCGGGGAGCTGTTTTTT | CASSRPTSANTGELFF
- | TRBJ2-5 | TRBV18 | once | TGTGCCAGCTCCCAGGGGCAGATCGAGACCCAGTACTTC | CASSQGQIETQYF
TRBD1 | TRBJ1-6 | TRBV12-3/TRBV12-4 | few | TGTGCCAGCAGCCTTGAACAGGGGTCACCCCTCCACTTT | CASSLEQGSPLHF
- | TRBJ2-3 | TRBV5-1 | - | TGCGCCAGCAGCTCGGGACTTAGCACAGATACGCAGTATTTT | CASSSGLSTDTQYF
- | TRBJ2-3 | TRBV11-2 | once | TGTGCCAGCAGCTTAGATGGGCGAAATACGCAGTATTTT | CASSLDGRNTQYF
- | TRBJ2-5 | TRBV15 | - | TGTGCCACCAGCAGGGGTAGCGGAAACCAAGAGACCCAGTACTTC | CATSRGSGNQETQYF
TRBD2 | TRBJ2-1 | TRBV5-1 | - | TGCGCCAGCAGCCGGGGTTGGAGCGGGAGGGCCTCCGTTGATGAGCAGTTCTTC | CASSRGWSGRASVDEQFF
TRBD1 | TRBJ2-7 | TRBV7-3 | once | TGTGCCAGCAGCTTAGGGACAGGCTACACCTTGGAAGAGCAGTACTTC | CASSLGTGYTLEEQYF
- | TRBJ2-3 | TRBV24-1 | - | TGTGCCACCAGTTTTCCCGGCACAGATACGCAGTATTTT | CATSFPGTDTQYF
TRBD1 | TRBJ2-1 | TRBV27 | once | TGTGCCAGCAGTCAGGACAGGGTTGTATACGATGAGCAGTTCTTC | CASSQDRVVYDEQFF
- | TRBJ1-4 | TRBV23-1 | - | TGCGCCAGCAGTCGAGATAATGAAAAACTGTTTTTT | CASSRDNEKLFF
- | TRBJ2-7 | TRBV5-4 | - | TGTGCCAGCAGCTTCACGGGAGCATACAACGAGCAGTACTTC | CASSFTGAYNEQYF
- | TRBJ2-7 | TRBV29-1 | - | TGCAGCGTAGGACTACCTCGGGGCGAGCAGTACTTC | CSVGLPRGEQYF
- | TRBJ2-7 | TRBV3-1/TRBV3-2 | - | TGTGCCAGCAGCCCAATCTTGGGTGTCGACTCCGAGCAGTACTTC | CASSPILGVDSEQYF
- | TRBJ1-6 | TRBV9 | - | TGTGCCAGCAGCGGCAGGGGCAATTCACCCCTCCACTTT | CASSGRGNSPLHF
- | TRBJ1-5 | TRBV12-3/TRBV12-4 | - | TGTGCCAGCAGAACGGGTAGCAATCAGCCCCAGCATTTT | CASRTGSNQPQHF
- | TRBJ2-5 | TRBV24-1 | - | TGTGCCACCAGTGACAATGGACAGAGGAAAGAGACCCAGTACTTC | CATSDNGQRKETQYF
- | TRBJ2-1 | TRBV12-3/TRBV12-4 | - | TGTGCCAGCCGGGAGCTCTACAATGAGCAGTTCTTC | CASRELYNEQFF
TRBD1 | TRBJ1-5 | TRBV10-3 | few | TGTGCCATCAGGGGACAGGTACAACAGCCCCAGCATTTT | CAIRGQVQQPQHF
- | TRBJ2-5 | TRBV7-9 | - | TGTGCCAGCAGCTCAACCGGGAGCCAAGAGACCCAGTACTTC | CASSSTGSQETQYF
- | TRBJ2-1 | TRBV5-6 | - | TGTGCCAGCAGCTTGTTCGGGGATTACTACAATGAGCAGTTCTTC | CASSLFGDYYNEQFF
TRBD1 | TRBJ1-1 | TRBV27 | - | TGTGCCAGCAGTTCCGGACAGGGGTATACTGAAGCTTTCTTT | CASSSGQGYTEAFF
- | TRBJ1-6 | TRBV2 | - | TGTGCCAGCAGGGGCCAGGGTTCACCCCTCCACTTT | CASRGQGSPLHF
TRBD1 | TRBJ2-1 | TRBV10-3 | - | TGTGCCATCAGTGAGTTGAGACAGGGTTTGGACAATGAGCAGTTCTTC | CAISELRQGLDNEQFF
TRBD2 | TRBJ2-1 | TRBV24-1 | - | TGTGCCACCAGTCCTAGCGGGGGGGCCGATGAGCAGTTCTTC | CATSPSGGADEQFF
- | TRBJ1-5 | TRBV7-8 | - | TGTGCCAGCAGCTTAGTTGGGGGGGTTGATCAGCCCCAGCATTTT | CASSLVGGVDQPQHF
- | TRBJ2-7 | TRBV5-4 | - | TGTGCCAGCAGCTTGTTTAGCTCGGAGGAGCAGTACTTC | CASSLFSSEEQYF
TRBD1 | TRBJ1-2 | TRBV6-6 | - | TGTGCCAGCAGTTCCAGACAGGGGGTTTTTGGCTACACCTTC | CASSSRQGVFGYTF
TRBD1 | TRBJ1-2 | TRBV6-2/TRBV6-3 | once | TGTGCCAGCAGTGACTTAGACAGGGGGCGAAGTGGCTACACCTTC | CASSDLDRGRSGYTF
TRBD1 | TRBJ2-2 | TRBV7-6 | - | TGTGCCAGCAGCTTAGGGGGGACAGGGGGCTCCGGGGAGCTGTTTTTT | CASSLGGTGGSGELFF
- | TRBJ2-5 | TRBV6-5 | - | TGTGCCAGCAGTTTGCCGGGAGCAGAGACCCAGTACTTC | CASSLPGAETQYF
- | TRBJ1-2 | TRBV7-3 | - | TGTGCCAGCAGCTCAGGGGTTGGCTACACCTTC | CASSSGVGYTF
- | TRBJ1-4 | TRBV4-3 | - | TGCGCCAGCAGCACCGACAGGACTAATGAAAAACTGTTTTTT | CASSTDRTNEKLFF
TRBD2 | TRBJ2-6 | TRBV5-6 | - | TGTGCCAGCAGGGCTCCGGGACTAGCGAACTCTGGGGCCAACGTCCTGACTTTC | CASRAPGLANSGANVLTF
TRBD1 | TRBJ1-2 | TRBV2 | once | TGTGCCAGCAGTCCTTATCAGGGGGCCTTATATGGCTACACCTTC | CASSPYQGALYGYTF